This TCR beta chain comes out of a study of early T cells in non-severe SARS-CoV-2 infection (TCRdb year 2021). For the wider study: Bulk RNA from unsorted whole blood was used for TCR sequencing, so alpha and beta chains could not be paired. The research as a whole found: VDJdb matching was skewed toward anti-spike CD8 responses and likely underestimated virus-specific expansions by missing private and CD4 specificities.

The study was a case-control design nested within a healthcare worker cohort in London, UK, with weekly nasopharyngeal swab PCR tests and blood sampling. Healthcare workers were recruited during the week of the UK lockdown, between 23 and 31 March 2020, and followed weekly for up to roughly 15 weeks. As encoded in the germline V gene (reference sequence), CDR1 is MNHEY while CDR2 is SMNVEV. Reading from cysteine to phenylalanine, the CDR3 counts 13 amino acids. Left in the record is the CDR3 DNA by itself, 39 bases read in frame from the first base. From V the trimming removes 4 bases and from J it removes 7 bases, while the gene matches leave 4 bases of the junction unaccounted for. Library generation was performed with 5' RACE. Data came from a NextSeq 500. In the TCR library protocol, unique molecular identifiers were attached to individual cDNA molecules to correct for PCR bias and sequencing error. Both TCR alpha and beta chains were sequenced, and tight co-correlation was observed between alpha and beta sequence abundances in each sample. Per the source publication's procedure: Decombinator V4 was used to annotate the V gene, J gene and CDR3 of the TCR sequences. TCRs were defined as expanded if a significant change between any two time points was detected under a Poisson model with p below 0.0001. TCR abundances were normalised to the total number of TCRs sequenced in each sample and reported as counts per million. MAIT TCRs were defined by TRAV1-2 paired with TRAJ12, TRAJ20 or TRAJ33, and iNKT TCRs by TRAV10 paired with TRAJ18. A search of VDJdb, accessed on 1 November 2021, was run for TCRs annotated to CMV, EBV and SARS-CoV-2, with TCRs annotated for multiple antigens excluded. The public reads were run again by TCRdb, first through fastp at Q25 and then through MiXCR, and only productive beta chains were kept. Entries that share a CDR3 protein sequence are merged under the most common genes and DNA. These V and J calls originate from TCRdb's pipeline instead of the authors' own analysis. Within this sample are around 70,000 distinct CDR3 sequences, with roughly an eighth of them counted one time only. 3.5% to 4.5% of the sample is in the top ten clones.

This clonotype showed up many times. No antigen is known for it. Within one base of it there is no much larger clone, and no base qualities were kept. The sequenced material came from whole blood. The rearranged chain carries TRBV27 and TRBJ2-1, with 7 junctional bases fitting TRBD1. This clonotype was sampled from an adult who was a healthcare worker with PCR-confirmed SARS-CoV-2 infection or an uninfected control (not recorded which). Here the CDR3 is given as CASSYTGVNEQFF. The bases are TGTGCCAGCAGTTACACAGGGGTGAATGAGCAGTTCTTC.